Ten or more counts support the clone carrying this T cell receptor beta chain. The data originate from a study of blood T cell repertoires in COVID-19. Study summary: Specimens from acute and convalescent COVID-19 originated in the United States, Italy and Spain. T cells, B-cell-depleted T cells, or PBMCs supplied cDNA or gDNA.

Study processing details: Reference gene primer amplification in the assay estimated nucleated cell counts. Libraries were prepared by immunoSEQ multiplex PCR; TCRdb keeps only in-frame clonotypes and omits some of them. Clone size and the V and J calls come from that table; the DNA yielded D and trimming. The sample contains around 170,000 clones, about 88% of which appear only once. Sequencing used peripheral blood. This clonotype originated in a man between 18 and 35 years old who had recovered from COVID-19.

CDR3 in amino acids: CASSQDSPTDTQYF. Here the CDR3 DNA reads TGTGCCAGCAGCCAAGACTCTCCCACAGATACGCAGTATTTT. The rearrangement uses TRBV3-1 (or the pseudogene TRBV3-2) and TRBJ2-3; D unresolved. Looked up from germline, CDR1 is LGHDT and CDR2 is YNNKEL (reference sequence). This CDR3 is built from 14 residues. Trimming removed 0 bases from V and 2 bases from J, with 6 bases in between.